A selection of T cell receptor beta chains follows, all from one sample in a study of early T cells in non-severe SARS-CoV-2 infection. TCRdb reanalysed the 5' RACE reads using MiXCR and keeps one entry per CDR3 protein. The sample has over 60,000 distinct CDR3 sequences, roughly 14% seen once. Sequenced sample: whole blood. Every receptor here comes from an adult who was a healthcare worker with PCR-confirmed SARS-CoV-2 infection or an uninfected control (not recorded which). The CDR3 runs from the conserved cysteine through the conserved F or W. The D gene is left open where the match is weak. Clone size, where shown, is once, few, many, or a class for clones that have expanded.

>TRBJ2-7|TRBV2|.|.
CASSAGTYEQYF
TGTGCCAGCAGCGCAGGAACCTACGAGCAGTACTTC
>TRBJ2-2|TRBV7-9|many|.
CASSPTNTGELFF
TGTGCCAGCAGCCCCACGAACACCGGGGAGCTGTTTTTT
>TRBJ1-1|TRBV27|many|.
CASSLHRGTEAFF
TGTGCCAGCAGTCTCCATCGAGGCACTGAAGCTTTCTTT
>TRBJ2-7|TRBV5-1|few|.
CASSLVIGPVVYEQYF
TGCGCCAGCAGCTTGGTAATAGGCCCGGTCGTCTACGAGCAGTACTTC
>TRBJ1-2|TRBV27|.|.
CASSFGAFYGYTF
TGTGCCAGCAGTTTCGGGGCTTTCTATGGCTACACCTTC
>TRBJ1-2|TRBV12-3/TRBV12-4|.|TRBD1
CASSPTPQGSGYTF
TGTGCCAGCAGCCCGACTCCACAGGGGAGCGGCTACACCTTC
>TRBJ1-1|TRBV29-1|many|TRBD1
CSLRGDTEAFF
TGCAGCCTCAGGGGGGACACTGAAGCTTTCTTT
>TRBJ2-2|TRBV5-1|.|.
CASSLNGGRTGELFF
TGCGCCAGCAGCCTCAACGGGGGCAGGACCGGGGAGCTGTTTTTT
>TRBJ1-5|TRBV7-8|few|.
CATRGAPSNQPQHF
TGTGCCACCCGGGGAGCCCCCTCCAATCAGCCCCAGCATTTT
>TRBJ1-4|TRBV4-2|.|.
CASSQKPTNEKLFF
TGTGCCAGCAGCCAGAAACCAACTAATGAAAAACTGTTTTTT
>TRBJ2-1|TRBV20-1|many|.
CSASPRGAYNEQFF
TGCAGTGCTAGTCCCAGGGGCGCCTACAATGAGCAGTTCTTC
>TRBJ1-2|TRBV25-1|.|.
CASRDRINYGYTF
TGTGCCAGCAGGGACCGGATTAACTATGGCTACACCTTC
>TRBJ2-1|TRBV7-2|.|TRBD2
CASSPQVGGANEQFF
TGTGCCAGCAGCCCCCAGGTCGGGGGGGCCAATGAGCAGTTCTTC
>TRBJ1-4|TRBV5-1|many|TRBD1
CASRPGTDDSTNEKLFF
TGCGCCAGCAGGCCCGGGACAGACGACTCAACTAATGAAAAACTGTTTTTT
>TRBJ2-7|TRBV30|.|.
CAWSVYSYEQYF
TGTGCCTGGAGTGTATACAGTTACGAGCAGTACTTC
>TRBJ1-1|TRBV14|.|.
CATQWGGLVNTEAFF
TGTGCCACCCAATGGGGAGGCTTGGTGAACACTGAAGCTTTCTTT
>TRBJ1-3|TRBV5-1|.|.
CASSLTANSGNTIYF
TGCGCCAGCAGCTTGACAGCCAACTCTGGAAACACCATATATTTT
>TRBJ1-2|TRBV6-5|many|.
CASSPDASYGYTF
TGTGCCAGCAGTCCCGACGCCTCCTATGGCTACACCTTC
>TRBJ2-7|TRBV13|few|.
CASSLQGHEQYF
TGTGCCAGCAGCTTACAAGGCCACGAGCAGTACTTC
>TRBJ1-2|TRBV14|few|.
CASSQSNYGYTF
TGTGCCAGCAGCCAATCTAACTATGGCTACACCTTC
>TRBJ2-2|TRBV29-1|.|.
CSITGEDTGELFF
TGCAGCATAACAGGGGAGGACACCGGGGAGCTGTTTTTT
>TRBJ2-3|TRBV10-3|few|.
CAILPDFTDTQYF
TGTGCCATCTTACCCGATTTCACAGATACGCAGTATTTT
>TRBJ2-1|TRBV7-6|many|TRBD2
CASSSAGGVNEQFF
TGTGCCAGCAGCTCAGCGGGGGGCGTCAATGAGCAGTTCTTC
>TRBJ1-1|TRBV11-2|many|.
CASSLMTRAFF
TGTGCCAGCAGCTTAATGACCCGGGCTTTCTTT
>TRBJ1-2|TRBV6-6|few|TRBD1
CASTPDRHGYTF
TGTGCCAGCACCCCGGACAGGCATGGCTACACCTTC
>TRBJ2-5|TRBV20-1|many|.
CSADQGYQETQYF
TGCAGTGCGGACCAGGGGTACCAAGAGACCCAGTACTTC
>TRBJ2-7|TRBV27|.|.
CASSLKNDPEPYEQYF
TGTGCCAGCAGTTTGAAGAATGATCCCGAGCCCTACGAGCAGTACTTC
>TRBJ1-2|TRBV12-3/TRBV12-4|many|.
CASSLVAGQNYGYTF
TGTGCCAGCAGTTTAGTAGCAGGACAGAACTATGGCTACACCTTC
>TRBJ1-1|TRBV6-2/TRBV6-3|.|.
CASSYSIQDSLNTEAFF
TGTGCCAGCAGTTACTCGATCCAGGACAGCCTAAACACTGAAGCTTTCTTT
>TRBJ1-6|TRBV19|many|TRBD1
CATSGTVNSPLHF
TGTGCCACCTCCGGGACAGTTAATTCACCCCTCCACTTT
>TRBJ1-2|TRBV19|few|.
CASSMLSGTESYGYTF
TGTGCCAGTAGTATGCTAAGCGGGACTGAGTCATATGGCTACACCTTC
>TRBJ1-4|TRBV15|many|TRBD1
CATSREGTATNEKLFF
TGTGCCACCAGCAGAGAAGGGACAGCAACTAATGAAAAACTGTTTTTT
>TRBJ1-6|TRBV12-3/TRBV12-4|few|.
CASSSDNSLALHF
TGTGCCAGCAGTTCCGACAATTCTCTAGCCCTCCACTTT
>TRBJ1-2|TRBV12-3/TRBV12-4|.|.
CASRLTGRGYTF
TGTGCCAGCAGACTGACAGGCCGTGGCTACACCTTC
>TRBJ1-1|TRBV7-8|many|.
CASRGAGVVGGTEAFF
TGTGCCAGCAGAGGCGCCGGGGTCGTAGGCGGGACTGAAGCTTTCTTT
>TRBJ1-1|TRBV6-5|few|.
CASSPDGTEAFF
TGTGCCAGCAGTCCGGACGGGACTGAAGCTTTCTTT
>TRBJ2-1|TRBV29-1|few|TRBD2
CSAYKTSGGAGEQFF
TGCAGCGCCTACAAGACTAGCGGGGGGGCCGGTGAGCAGTTCTTC
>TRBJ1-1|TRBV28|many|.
CASSLLEVMNTEAFF
TGTGCCAGCAGTTTACTGGAGGTGATGAACACTGAAGCTTTCTTT
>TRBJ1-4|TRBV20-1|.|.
CSASEAATNEKLFF
TGCAGTGCTAGTGAGGCAGCAACTAATGAAAAACTGTTTTTT
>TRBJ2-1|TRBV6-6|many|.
CASSPGNWHEQFF
TGTGCCAGCAGCCCGGGGAACTGGCATGAGCAGTTCTTC
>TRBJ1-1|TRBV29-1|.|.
CSGGPLNTEAFF
TGCAGCGGGGGGCCTCTGAACACTGAAGCTTTCTTT
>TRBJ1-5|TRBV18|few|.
CASSPKAHGNQPQHF
TGTGCCAGCTCACCCAAGGCTCATGGCAATCAGCCCCAGCATTTT
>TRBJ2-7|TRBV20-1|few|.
CSATNTRDYEQYF
TGCAGTGCCACAAACACTCGGGACTACGAGCAGTACTTC
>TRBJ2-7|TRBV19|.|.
CASSMSSGPSEQYF
TGTGCCAGTAGTATGTCTTCTGGGCCGTCCGAGCAGTACTTC
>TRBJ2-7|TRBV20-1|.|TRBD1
CSAPDRVEEQYF
TGCAGTGCCCCTGACAGGGTAGAAGAGCAGTACTTC
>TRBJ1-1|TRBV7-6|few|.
CASSSFVNTEAFF
TGTGCCAGCAGCTCCTTTGTGAACACTGAAGCTTTCTTT
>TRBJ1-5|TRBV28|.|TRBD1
CASSSGTAYSNQPQHF
TGTGCCAGCAGCTCCGGGACAGCCTATAGCAATCAGCCCCAGCATTTT
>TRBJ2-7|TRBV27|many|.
CASSLRGSYEQYF
TGTGCCAGCAGCCTTCGAGGCTCCTACGAGCAGTACTTC
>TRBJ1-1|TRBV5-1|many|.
CASSTSEAKVSEAFF
TGCGCCAGCAGCACCTCAGAAGCCAAGGTTTCTGAAGCTTTCTTT
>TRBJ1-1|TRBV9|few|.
CASSVEPLHTEAFF
TGTGCCAGCAGCGTAGAACCCTTGCACACTGAAGCTTTCTTT
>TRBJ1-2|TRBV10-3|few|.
CAISEYRRGYTF
TGTGCCATCAGTGAGTACAGGCGCGGCTACACCTTC
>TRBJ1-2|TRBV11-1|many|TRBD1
CASSTGQRDGYTF
TGTGCCAGCAGCACGGGACAGCGAGATGGCTACACCTTC
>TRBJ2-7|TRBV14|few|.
CASSPNLRVYEQYF
TGTGCCAGCAGCCCCAACCTCCGAGTCTACGAGCAGTACTTC
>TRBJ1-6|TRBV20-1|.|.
CSARVGAGYNSPLHF
TGCAGTGCTAGAGTAGGCGCAGGGTATAATTCACCCCTCCACTTT
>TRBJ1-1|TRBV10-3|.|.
CAITSDTEKNTEAFF
TGTGCCATCACCTCGGACACCGAAAAGAACACTGAAGCTTTCTTT
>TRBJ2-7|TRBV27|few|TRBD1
CASSFQGVTYEQYF
TGTGCCAGCAGTTTCCAGGGGGTGACCTACGAGCAGTACTTC
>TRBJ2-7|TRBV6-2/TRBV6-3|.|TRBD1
CASSSGQADDEQYF
TGTGCCAGCAGTTCGGGACAGGCGGACGACGAGCAGTACTTC
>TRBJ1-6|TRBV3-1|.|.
CASSPAGGNSPLHF
TGTGCCAGCAGCCCCGCGGGGGGTAATTCACCCCTCCACTTT
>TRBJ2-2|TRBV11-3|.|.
CASSPLDTGELFF
TGTGCCAGCAGCCCACTTGACACCGGGGAGCTGTTTTTT